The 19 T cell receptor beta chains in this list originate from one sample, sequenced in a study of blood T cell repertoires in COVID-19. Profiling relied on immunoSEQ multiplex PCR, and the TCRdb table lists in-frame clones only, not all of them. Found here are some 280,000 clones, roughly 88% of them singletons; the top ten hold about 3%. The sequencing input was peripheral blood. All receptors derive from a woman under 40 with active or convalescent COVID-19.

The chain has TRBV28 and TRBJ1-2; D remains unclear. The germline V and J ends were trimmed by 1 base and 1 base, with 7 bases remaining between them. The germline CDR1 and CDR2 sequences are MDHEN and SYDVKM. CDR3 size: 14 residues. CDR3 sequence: CASSLSRVNYGYTF. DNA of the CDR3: TGTGCCAGCAGTTTATCGAGGGTTAACTATGGCTACACCTTC.

The CDR3 loop is CASKGGGAGYNEQFF. DNA of the CDR3: TGTGCCAGCAAAGGCGGGGGGGCCGGGTACAATGAGCAGTTCTTC. The chain is built from TRBV6-5 and TRBJ2-1; TRBD2 matches at 9 bases. CDR3 length equals 15 residues. V was clipped by 7 bases and J by 4 bases; unmatched bases: 8. Germline V gives CDR1 MNHEY, CDR2 SVGAGI.

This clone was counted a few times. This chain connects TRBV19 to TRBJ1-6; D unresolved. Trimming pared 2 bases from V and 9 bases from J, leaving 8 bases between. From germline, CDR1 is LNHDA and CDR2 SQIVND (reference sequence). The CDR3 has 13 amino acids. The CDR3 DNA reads TGTGCCAGTAGTATACCCAACTCTTCACCCCTCCACTTT. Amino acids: CASSIPNSSPLHF. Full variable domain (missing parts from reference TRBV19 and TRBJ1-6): DGGITQSPKYLFRKEGQNVTLSCEQNLNHDAMYWYRQDPGQGLRLIYYSQIVNDFQKGDIAEGYSVSREKKESFPLTVTSAQKNPTAFYLCASSIPNSSPLHFGNGTRLTVT.

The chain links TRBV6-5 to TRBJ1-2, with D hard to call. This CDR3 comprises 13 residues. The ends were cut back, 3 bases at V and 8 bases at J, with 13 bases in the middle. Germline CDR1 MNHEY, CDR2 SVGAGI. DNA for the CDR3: TGTGCCAGCAGTTATTCTACCTTCTTCGGCTACACCTTC. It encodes CASSYSTFFGYTF.

The CDR3 sequence is CASSSLESTGELFF. The DNA for the CDR3 is TGTGCCAGCAGCTCCCTCGAGAGCACCGGGGAGCTGTTTTTT. The rearrangement joins TRBV7-8 to TRBJ2-2; no definite D call. The CDR3 runs to 14 residues. Trimming stripped 4 bases from V and 4 bases from J, with 10 bases between. CDR1 and CDR2 from the germline V gene are SGHVS and FQNEAQ.

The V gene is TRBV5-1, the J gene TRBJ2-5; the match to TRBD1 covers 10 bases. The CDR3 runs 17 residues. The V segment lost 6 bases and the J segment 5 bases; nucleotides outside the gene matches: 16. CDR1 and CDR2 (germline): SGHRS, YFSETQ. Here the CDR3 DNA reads TGCGCCAGCACCGCCCGGCCCTCGACAGGGGGCGAGGAGACCCAGTACTTC. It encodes CASTARPSTGGEETQYF.

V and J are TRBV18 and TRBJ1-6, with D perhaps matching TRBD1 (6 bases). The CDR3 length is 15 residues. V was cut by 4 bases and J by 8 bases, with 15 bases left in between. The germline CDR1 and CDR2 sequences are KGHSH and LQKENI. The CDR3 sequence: CASSLRPDSYSPLHF. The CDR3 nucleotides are TGTGCCAGCTCACTCAGACCGGACAGTTATTCACCCCTCCACTTT. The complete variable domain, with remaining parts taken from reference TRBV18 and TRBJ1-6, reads NAGVMQNPRHLVRRRGQEARLRCSPMKGHSHVYWYRQLPEEGLKFMVYLQKENIIDESGMPKERFSAEFPKEGPSILRIQQVVRGDSAAYFCASSLRPDSYSPLHFGNGTRLTVT.

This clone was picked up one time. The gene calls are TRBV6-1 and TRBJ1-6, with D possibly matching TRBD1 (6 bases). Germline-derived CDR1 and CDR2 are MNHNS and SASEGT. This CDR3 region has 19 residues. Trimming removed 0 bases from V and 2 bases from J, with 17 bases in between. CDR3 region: CASSEAHAGASAYNSPLHF. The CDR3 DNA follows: TGTGCCAGCAGTGAAGCTCATGCGGGGGCGAGCGCCTATAATTCACCCCTCCACTTT.

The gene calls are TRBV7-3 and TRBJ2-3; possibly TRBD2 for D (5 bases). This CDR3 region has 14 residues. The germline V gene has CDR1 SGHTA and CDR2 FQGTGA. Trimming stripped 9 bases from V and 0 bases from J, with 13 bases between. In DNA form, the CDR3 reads TGTGCCAGTGCGGGTGGAGCTAGCACAGATACGCAGTATTTT. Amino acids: CASAGGASTDTQYF.

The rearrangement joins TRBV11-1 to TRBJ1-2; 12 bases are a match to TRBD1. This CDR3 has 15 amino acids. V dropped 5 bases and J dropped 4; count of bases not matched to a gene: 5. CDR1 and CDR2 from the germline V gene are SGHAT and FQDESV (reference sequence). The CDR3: CASSRLGQGAYGYTF. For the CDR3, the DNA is TGTGCCAGCAGCAGATTGGGACAGGGGGCCTATGGCTACACCTTC.

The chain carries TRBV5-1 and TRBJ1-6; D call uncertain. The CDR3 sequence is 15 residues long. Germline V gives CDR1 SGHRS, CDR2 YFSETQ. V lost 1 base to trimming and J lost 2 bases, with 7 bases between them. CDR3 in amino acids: CASSLRATYNSPLHF. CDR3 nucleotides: TGCGCCAGCAGCTTGAGAGCTACCTATAATTCACCCCTCCACTTT.

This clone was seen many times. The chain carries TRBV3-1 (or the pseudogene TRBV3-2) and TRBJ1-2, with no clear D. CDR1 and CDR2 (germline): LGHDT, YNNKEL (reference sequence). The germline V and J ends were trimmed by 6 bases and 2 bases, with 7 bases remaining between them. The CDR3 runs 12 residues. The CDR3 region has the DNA TGTGCCAGCAGGGGGAGCAACTATGGCTACACCTTC. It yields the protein CASRGSNYGYTF.

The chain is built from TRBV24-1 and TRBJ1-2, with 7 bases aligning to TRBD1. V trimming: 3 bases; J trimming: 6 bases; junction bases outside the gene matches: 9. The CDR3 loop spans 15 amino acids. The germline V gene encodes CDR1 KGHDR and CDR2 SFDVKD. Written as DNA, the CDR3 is TGTGCCACCAGTGATGGGGACAGCCCTCGTGATGGCTACACCTTC. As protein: CATSDGDSPRDGYTF.

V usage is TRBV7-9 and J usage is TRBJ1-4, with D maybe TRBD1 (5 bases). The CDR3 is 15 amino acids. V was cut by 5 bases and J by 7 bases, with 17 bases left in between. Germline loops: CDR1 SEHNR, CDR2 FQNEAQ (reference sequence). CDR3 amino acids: CASSAARDSGEKLFF. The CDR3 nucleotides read TGTGCCAGCAGCGCCGCCAGGGACTCGGGTGAAAAACTGTTTTTT. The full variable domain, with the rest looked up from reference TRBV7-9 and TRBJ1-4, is DTGVSQNPRHKITKRGQNVTFRCDPISEHNRLYWYRQTLGQGPEFLTYFQNEAQLEKSRLLSDRFSAERPKGSFSTLEIQRTEQGDSAMYLCASSAARDSGEKLFFGSGTQLSVL.

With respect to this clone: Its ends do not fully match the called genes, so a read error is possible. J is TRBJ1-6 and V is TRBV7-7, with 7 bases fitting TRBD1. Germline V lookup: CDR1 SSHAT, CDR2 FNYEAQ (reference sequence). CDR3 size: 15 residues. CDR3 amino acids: CASSPGGQRNSPLHF. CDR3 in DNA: TGTGCTAGCAGCCCCGGGGGACAGCGGAATTCACCCCTCCACTTT.

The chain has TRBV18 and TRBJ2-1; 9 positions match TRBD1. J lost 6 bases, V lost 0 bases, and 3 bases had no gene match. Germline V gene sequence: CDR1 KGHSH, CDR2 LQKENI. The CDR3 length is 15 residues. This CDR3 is CASSPPSTGGNEQFF. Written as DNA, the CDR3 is TGTGCCAGCTCACCACCTTCGACAGGGGGCAATGAGCAGTTCTTC.

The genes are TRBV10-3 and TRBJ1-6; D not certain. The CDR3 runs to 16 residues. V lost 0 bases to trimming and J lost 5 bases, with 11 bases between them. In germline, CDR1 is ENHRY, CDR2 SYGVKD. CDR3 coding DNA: TGTGCCATCAGTGAGTCGAGCGGGCGAAATAATTCACCCCTCCACTTT. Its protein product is CAISESSGRNNSPLHF.

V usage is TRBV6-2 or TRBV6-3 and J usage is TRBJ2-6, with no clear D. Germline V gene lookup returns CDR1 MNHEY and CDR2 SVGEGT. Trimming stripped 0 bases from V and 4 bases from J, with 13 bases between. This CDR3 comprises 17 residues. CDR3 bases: TGTGCCAGCAGTTACTCGACTCCCCTTGACGGGGCCAACGTCCTGACTTTC. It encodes CASSYSTPLDGANVLTF.

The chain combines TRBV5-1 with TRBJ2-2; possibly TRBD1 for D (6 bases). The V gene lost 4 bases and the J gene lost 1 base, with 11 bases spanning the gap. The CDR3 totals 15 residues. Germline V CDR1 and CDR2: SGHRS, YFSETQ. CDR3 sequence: CASSPGHLNTGELFF. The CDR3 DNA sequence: TGCGCCAGCAGCCCGGGACACTTGAACACCGGGGAGCTGTTTTTT. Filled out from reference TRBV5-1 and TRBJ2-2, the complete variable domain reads KAGVTQTPRYLIKTRGQQVTLSCSPISGHRSVSWYQQTPGQGLQFLFEYFSETQRNKGNFPGRFSGRQFSNSRSEMNVSTLELGDSALYLCASSPGHLNTGELFFGEGSRLTVL.